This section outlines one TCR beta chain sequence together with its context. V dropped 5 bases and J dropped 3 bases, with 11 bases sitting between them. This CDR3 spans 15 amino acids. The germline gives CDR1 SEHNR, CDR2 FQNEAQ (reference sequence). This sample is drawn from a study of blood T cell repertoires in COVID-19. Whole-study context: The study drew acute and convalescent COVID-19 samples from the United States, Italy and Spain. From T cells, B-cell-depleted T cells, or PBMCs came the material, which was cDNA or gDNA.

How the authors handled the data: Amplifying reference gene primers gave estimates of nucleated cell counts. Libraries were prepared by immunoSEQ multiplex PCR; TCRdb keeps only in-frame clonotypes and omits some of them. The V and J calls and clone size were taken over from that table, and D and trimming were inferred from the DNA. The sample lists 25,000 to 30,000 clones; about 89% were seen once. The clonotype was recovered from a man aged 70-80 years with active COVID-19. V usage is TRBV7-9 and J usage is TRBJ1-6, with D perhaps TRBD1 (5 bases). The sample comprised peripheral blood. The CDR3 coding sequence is TGTGCCAGCAGCGCCGCAGGGATCTATAATTCACCCCTCCACTTT. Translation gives CASSAAGIYNSPLHF.